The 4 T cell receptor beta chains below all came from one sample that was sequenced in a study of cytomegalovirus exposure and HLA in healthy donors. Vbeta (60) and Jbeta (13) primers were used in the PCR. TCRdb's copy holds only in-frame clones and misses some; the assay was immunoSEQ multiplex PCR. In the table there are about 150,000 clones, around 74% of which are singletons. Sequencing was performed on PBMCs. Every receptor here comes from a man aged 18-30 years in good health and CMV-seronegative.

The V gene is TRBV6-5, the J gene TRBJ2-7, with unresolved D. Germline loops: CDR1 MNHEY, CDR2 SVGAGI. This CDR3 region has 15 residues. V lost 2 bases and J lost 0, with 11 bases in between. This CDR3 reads CASSYAYALSYEQYF. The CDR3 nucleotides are TGTGCCAGCAGTTACGCGTACGCCCTCTCCTACGAGCAGTACTTC.

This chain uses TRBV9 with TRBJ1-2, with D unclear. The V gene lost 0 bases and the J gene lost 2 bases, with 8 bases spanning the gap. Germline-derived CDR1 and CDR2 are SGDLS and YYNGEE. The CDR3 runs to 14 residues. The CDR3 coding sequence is TGTGCCAGCAGCGTAGCTGAGAACAACTATGGCTACACCTTC. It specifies CASSVAENNYGYTF.

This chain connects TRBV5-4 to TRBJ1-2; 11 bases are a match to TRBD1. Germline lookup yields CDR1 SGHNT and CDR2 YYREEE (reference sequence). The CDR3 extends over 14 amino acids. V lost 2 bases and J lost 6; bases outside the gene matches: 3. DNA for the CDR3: TGTGCCAGCAGCTTCCCGGACAGGGGGCATGGCTACACCTTC. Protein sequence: CASSFPDRGHGYTF.

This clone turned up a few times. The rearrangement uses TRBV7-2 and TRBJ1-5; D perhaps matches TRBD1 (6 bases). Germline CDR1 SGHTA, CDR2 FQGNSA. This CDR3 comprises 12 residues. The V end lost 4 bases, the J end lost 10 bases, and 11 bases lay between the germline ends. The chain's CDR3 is CASSSQGVPQHF. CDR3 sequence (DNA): TGTGCCAGCAGCTCACAGGGAGTTCCCCAGCATTTT.